What follows describes a single T cell receptor beta chain. The CDR3 runs 15 residues. V was pared by 4 bases and J by 2 bases, with 14 bases between. The germline CDR1 and CDR2 sequences are MNHEY and SMNVEV (reference sequence). The study ran its PCR with 60 Vbeta and 13 Jbeta primers. Repertoires were generated with immunoSEQ multiplex PCR, while TCRdb's copy carries only in-frame clones and drops some. The table has roughly 160,000 clones, roughly 76% seen once. The sample is drawn from a study of cytomegalovirus exposure and HLA in healthy donors. The receptor was isolated from a man aged 60-69 years in good health and CMV-seronegative. The sequenced material came from PBMCs. This chain joins TRBV27 and TRBJ1-2; D remains unclear. The CDR3, as DNA: TGTGCCAGCAGTTCTTATCGGACGGGGAACTATGGCTACACCTTC. This translates into CASSSYRTGNYGYTF.